Below are 29 T cell receptor beta chains sequenced from a single sample in a study of blood T cell repertoires in COVID-19. Using immunoSEQ multiplex PCR, the repertoire was profiled, and TCRdb retains in-frame clones only, with some absent. Of 200,000 to 250,000 clones listed, about 81% were seen once; the top ten hold 8% to 10%. The source material was peripheral blood. These receptors were obtained from an elderly woman with COVID-19, enrolled during active disease.

V and J are TRBV27 and TRBJ1-5; D is perhaps TRBD1 (5 bases). Between the trimmed V and J ends, which lost 0 bases and 6 bases, there was a span of 15 bases. The CDR3 covers 16 residues. The V gene's germline CDR1 is MNHEY and CDR2 SMNVEV (reference sequence). As DNA, the CDR3 is TGTGCCAGCAGTTTATCCAATCCCGGCGGGGGTCAGCCCCAGCATTTT. Translation gives CASSLSNPGGGQPQHF.

In DNA form, the CDR3 reads TGCGCCAGCAGCCTCGAAATAGGCCTAGCTGGAAACACCATATATTTT. It yields the protein CASSLEIGLAGNTIYF. The rearrangement links TRBV4-1 to TRBJ1-3; D remains unclear. CDR1 and CDR2 (germline): MGHRA, YSYEKL. This CDR3 region has 16 residues. Deletions cut 4 bases from V and 2 bases from J, with 15 bases between.

The rearrangement uses TRBV7-2 and TRBJ1-3; TRBD1 agrees at 8 bases. V trimming: 3 bases; J trimming: 7 bases; junction bases outside the gene matches: 2. CDR3 length: 13 amino acids. Germline V lookup: CDR1 SGHTA, CDR2 FQGNSA. The CDR3 loop reads CASSFQGANTIYF. The CDR3 bases are TGTGCCAGCAGCTTCCAGGGGGCGAACACCATATATTTT.

This clone was picked up many times. The chain combines TRBV3-1 (or the pseudogene TRBV3-2) with TRBJ2-7; TRBD2 is a possible D gene (6 bases). Trimming took off 5 bases at V and 4 bases at J, with 15 bases between the two ends. The CDR3 has 14 residues. Germline V CDR1 and CDR2: LGHDT, YNNKEL (reference sequence). CDR3 sequence (DNA): TGTGCCAGCAGCTGGGGAGGAAGGGGATACGAGCAGTACTTC. Amino acid sequence: CASSWGGRGYEQYF.

The chain links TRBV18 to TRBJ2-1; TRBD2 matches at 9 bases. Trimming removed 6 bases from V and 5 bases from J; junction bases left unmatched: 8. Germline CDR1 is KGHSH and CDR2 is LQKENI. The CDR3 totals 15 residues. The CDR3 loop is CASSQRLAADNEQFF. The CDR3 bases are TGTGCCAGCTCCCAGAGACTAGCGGCGGACAATGAGCAGTTCTTC.

The chain uses TRBV10-2 and TRBJ1-6, with D hard to call. Germline CDR1 and CDR2: WSHSY and SAAADI. The CDR3 has 14 residues. The V and J ends lost 2 bases and 9 bases respectively, with 11 bases between them. The CDR3 loop reads CASSEGPFGSPLHF. The CDR3 nucleotides are TGCGCCAGCAGTGAGGGGCCTTTTGGTTCACCCCTCCACTTT.

The rearrangement joins TRBV29-1 to TRBJ2-1; 12 nucleotides agree with TRBD1. CDR1 and CDR2 from the germline V gene are SQVTM and ANQGSEA. This CDR3 is 13 amino acids long. Trimming took 3 bases from V and 9 from J; bases not matched to a gene: 3. This CDR3 reads CSVEGQGAAEQFF. The CDR3 DNA follows: TGCAGCGTTGAGGGACAGGGGGCGGCTGAGCAGTTCTTC.

This rearrangement joins TRBV28 to TRBJ2-2; 9 bases map to TRBD1. Germline CDR1 is MDHEN and CDR2 is SYDVKM. With V trimmed by 5 bases and J by 1 base, 14 bases remained unmatched. The CDR3 loop spans 19 amino acids. CDR3 sequence: CASSLLGTGNVGNTGELFF. The CDR3 region has the DNA TGTGCCAGCAGTCTACTTGGGACAGGGAACGTTGGGAACACCGGGGAGCTGTTTTTT.

The rearrangement links TRBV7-2 to TRBJ1-1, with a weak D call TRBD1 (6 bases). CDR3 length equals 13 residues. Germline lookup yields CDR1 SGHTA and CDR2 FQGNSA. V shed 5 bases and J shed 3 bases, with 10 bases lying between them. In DNA form, the CDR3 reads TGTGCCAGCAGCGCACAGGGCGACACTGAAGCTTTCTTT. Translation: CASSAQGDTEAFF.

V gene TRBV2 combines with J gene TRBJ1-2; no definite D call. CDR3 length: 13 amino acids. Germline V lookup: CDR1 SNHLY, CDR2 FYNNEI. V lost 4 bases and J 6 bases, leaving 12 bases between the germline ends. The DNA for the CDR3 is TGTGCCAGCAGTGTTGACACCATTAATGGCTACACCTTC. Amino acid sequence: CASSVDTINGYTF.

This clone has more than one count but fewer than ten. The chain recombines TRBV15 with TRBJ2-1; TRBD2 aligns across 13 bases. V lost 1 base, J lost 3 bases, and 6 bases stayed unmatched. Germline values: CDR1 LNHNV, CDR2 YYDKDF (reference sequence). The length of the CDR3 is 18 residues. CDR3 DNA sequence: TGTGCCACCAGCAGAGGACTAGCGGGGGGCCCGTACTACAATGAGCAGTTCTTC. Translated: CATSRGLAGGPYYNEQFF.

This chain joins TRBV30 and TRBJ2-3; the match to TRBD2 covers 7 bases. The length of the CDR3 is 16 residues. The germline gives CDR1 GTSNPN, CDR2 SVGIG (reference sequence). The junction had 10 bases not matched to a gene; V was cut back by 0 bases and J by 4 bases. The CDR3, as DNA: TGTGCCTGGAGTGTACGGACGGGGGGTGGATCAGATACGCAGTATTTT. Translation: CAWSVRTGGGSDTQYF.

A few counts support this clone. V usage is TRBV5-1 and J usage is TRBJ2-5, with 11 bases that match TRBD2. This CDR3 region has 15 residues. The V and J ends lost 3 bases and 2 bases, in that order; junction bases with no gene match: 3. Per germline, CDR1 SGHRS and CDR2 YFSETQ. CDR3 nucleotide sequence: TGCGCCAGCAGCTCACGACTAGCGGGGCAAGAGACCCAGTACTTC. Residues: CASSSRLAGQETQYF.

The chain employs TRBV9 and TRBJ2-3, with 8 bases matching TRBD2. The germline V gene encodes CDR1 SGDLS and CDR2 YYNGEE. The junction had 10 bases not matched to a gene; V was cut back by 3 bases and J by 7 bases. The CDR3 totals 15 residues. CDR3 bases: TGTGCCAGCAGCGCGGATAGCGGGATTACTAATACGCAGTATTTT. This encodes CASSADSGITNTQYF.

The J gene is TRBJ2-7, the V gene TRBV19; 8 bases align to TRBD1. The V gene end was trimmed by 2 bases and the J gene end by 4 bases; junction bases not matched to a gene: 1. The CDR3 is 13 residues long. Germline V gives CDR1 LNHDA, CDR2 SQIVND (reference sequence). CDR3 sequence reads: CASSIYRGYEQYF. As DNA, the CDR3 is TGTGCCAGTAGTATATACAGGGGGTACGAGCAGTACTTC.

There are a few counts of this clone. The chain links TRBV7-9 to TRBJ2-7, with 8 bases matching TRBD1. V dropped 6 bases and J dropped 4; count of bases not matched to a gene: 11. Germline V gene data show CDR1 as SEHNR and CDR2 as FQNEAQ (reference sequence). This CDR3 region has 15 residues. This CDR3 is CASSPSRTGRYEQYF. The CDR3 bases are TGTGCCAGCAGTCCTAGTAGGACAGGGAGATACGAGCAGTACTTC. Supplemented by reference TRBV7-9 and TRBJ2-7, the full variable domain reads DTGVSQNPRHKITKRGQNVTFRCDPISEHNRLYWYRQTLGQGPEFLTYFQNEAQLEKSRLLSDRFSAERPKGSFSTLEIQRTEQGDSAMYLCASSPSRTGRYEQYFGPGTRLTVT.

This clone occurred once. The V call is TRBV28, the J call TRBJ2-1, with TRBD2 matching 8 bases. CDR1 is MDHEN and CDR2 is SYDVKM in the germline V gene. The CDR3 extends over 13 amino acids. With 5 bases clipped from V and 10 bases from J, the junction kept 7 bases outside the gene matches. The CDR3: CASSPGGGPEQFF. CDR3 coding DNA: TGTGCCAGCAGTCCGGGAGGGGGGCCCGAGCAGTTCTTC.

V usage is TRBV5-5 and J usage is TRBJ1-2; D ambiguous. The V and J ends lost 4 bases and 4 bases respectively, with 17 bases between them. Germline CDR1 reads SGHKS; CDR2 reads YYEKEE (reference sequence). The CDR3 has 15 amino acids. CDR3 coding DNA: TGTGCCAGCAGCCATTTGTGGGCAGAATCCTATGGCTACACCTTC. This encodes CASSHLWAESYGYTF. The variable domain in full, completed from reference TRBV5-5 and TRBJ1-2, reads DAGVTQSPTHLIKTRGQQVTLRCSPISGHKSVSWYQQVLGQGPQFIFQYYEKEERGRGNFPDRFSARQFPNYSSELNVNALLLGDSALYLCASSHLWAESYGYTFGSGTRLTVV.

The chain recombines TRBV6-1 with TRBJ2-7; 8 bases align to TRBD1. This CDR3 is 15 amino acids long. V was clipped by 0 bases and J by 6 bases; unmatched bases: 7. Germline V gene lookup returns CDR1 MNHNS and CDR2 SASEGT. CDR3 sequence: CASSEADRVLGEQYF. CDR3 bases: TGTGCCAGCAGTGAAGCGGACAGGGTGCTCGGCGAGCAGTACTTC.

The gene calls are TRBV5-5 and TRBJ1-3; D remains ambiguous. CDR3 length: 14 amino acids. Per germline, CDR1 SGHKS and CDR2 YYEKEE (reference sequence). Trimming took off 5 bases at V and 8 bases at J, with 17 bases between the two ends. CDR3 sequence: CASSLFMPRDTIYF. The CDR3 bases are TGTGCCAGCAGTTTATTCATGCCCCGAGACACCATATATTTT. The entire variable domain, with the rest obtained from reference TRBV5-5 and TRBJ1-3, is as follows: DAGVTQSPTHLIKTRGQQVTLRCSPISGHKSVSWYQQVLGQGPQFIFQYYEKEERGRGNFPDRFSARQFPNYSSELNVNALLLGDSALYLCASSLFMPRDTIYFGEGSWLTVV.

The chain is built from TRBV24-1 and TRBJ2-2, with D hard to call. V shed 5 bases and J shed 8 bases, with 8 bases lying between them. Germline V gene sequence: CDR1 KGHDR, CDR2 SFDVKD. The CDR3 is 12 residues long. In DNA, the CDR3 is TGTGCCACCAGTGGGCAGTTTGGGGAGCTGTTTTTT. Its translation: CATSGQFGELFF.

The chain employs TRBV28 and TRBJ2-7; 8 bases agree with TRBD2. This CDR3 has 16 amino acids. V gave up 3 bases and J gave up 0 bases; unmatched junction bases: 7. Germline CDR1 reads MDHEN; CDR2 reads SYDVKM. The CDR3 sequence is CASSLLVAGSSYEQYF. For the CDR3, the DNA is TGTGCCAGCAGTTTGTTGGTAGCGGGGAGCTCCTACGAGCAGTACTTC.

The rearrangement links TRBV5-5 to TRBJ2-5; D perhaps matches TRBD2 (6 bases). CDR3 length equals 13 residues. Trimming shortened V by 3 bases and J by 1 base, and 7 bases separated the two germline ends. Germline values: CDR1 SGHKS, CDR2 YYEKEE (reference sequence). For the CDR3, the DNA is TGTGCCAGCAGCTACGGGGGCCAAGAGACCCAGTACTTC. It translates to CASSYGGQETQYF.

The chain employs TRBV15 and TRBJ2-1, with D hard to call. CDR1 LNHNV and CDR2 YYDKDF come from the germline V gene (reference sequence). Trimming pared 1 base from V and 1 base from J, leaving 8 bases between. CDR3 size: 15 residues. CDR3 amino acids: CATSRAVESYNEQFF. The CDR3 nucleotides are TGTGCCACCAGCAGAGCTGTGGAGTCCTACAATGAGCAGTTCTTC.

J is TRBJ2-7 and V is TRBV28; no reliable D call. Looked up from germline, CDR1 is MDHEN and CDR2 is SYDVKM. The CDR3 sequence is 14 residues long. V lost 6 bases to trimming and J lost 2 bases, with 14 bases between them. The CDR3 region is CASSPNRKAYEQYF. The CDR3, as DNA: TGTGCCAGCAGCCCGAACAGAAAAGCCTACGAGCAGTACTTC.

The J gene is TRBJ1-5, the V gene TRBV5-6, with a possible D match to TRBD1 (5 bases). Trimming took 2 bases from V and 9 from J, leaving 12 bases between them. Germline CDR1 is SGHDT and CDR2 is YYEEEE. The length of the CDR3 is 13 residues. Written as DNA, the CDR3 is TGTGCCAGCAGCTTAAAGGGGTCCGGGCCCCAGCATTTT. Encoded protein: CASSLKGSGPQHF.

The rearrangement links TRBV6-6 to TRBJ2-4, with 9 bases that match TRBD1. Germline CDR1 and CDR2: MNHNY and SVGAGI (reference sequence). The junction had 5 bases not matched to a gene; V was cut back by 6 bases and J by 14 bases. CDR3 length equals 11 residues. CDR3 bases: TGTGCCAGCAGCCGCGGGGACAGGGAGTACTTC. This encodes CASSRGDREYF.

The chain employs TRBV27 and TRBJ2-2; 10 bases map to TRBD1. CDR1 is MNHEY, CDR2 SMNVEV, per germline (reference sequence). Losses at the gene ends were 6 bases for V and 7 bases for J; bases not matched to a gene: 5. The CDR3 loop spans 14 amino acids. The chain's CDR3 is CASRLTGGRGELFF. The CDR3 DNA follows: TGTGCCAGCAGACTGACAGGGGGCCGCGGGGAGCTGTTTTTT.

This chain uses TRBV3-1 (or the pseudogene TRBV3-2) with TRBJ2-1, with 9 bases lining up with TRBD2. Germline loops: CDR1 LGHDT, CDR2 YNNKEL (reference sequence). The junction had 3 bases not matched to a gene; V was cut back by 4 bases and J by 5 bases. The CDR3 consists of 14 residues. CDR3 residues: CASSPSGGHNEQFF. CDR3 sequence (DNA): TGTGCCAGCAGCCCGAGCGGGGGGCACAATGAGCAGTTCTTC.